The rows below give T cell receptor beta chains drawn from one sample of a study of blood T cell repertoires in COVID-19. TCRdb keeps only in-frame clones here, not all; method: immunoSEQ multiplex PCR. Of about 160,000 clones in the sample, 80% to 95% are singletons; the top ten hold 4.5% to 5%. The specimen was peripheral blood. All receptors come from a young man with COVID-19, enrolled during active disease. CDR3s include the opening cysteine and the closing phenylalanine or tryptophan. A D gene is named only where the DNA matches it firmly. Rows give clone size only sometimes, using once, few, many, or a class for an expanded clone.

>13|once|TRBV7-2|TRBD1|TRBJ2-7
CASSWDRDYEQYF
TGTGCCAGCAGCTGGGACAGGGACTACGAGCAGTACTTC
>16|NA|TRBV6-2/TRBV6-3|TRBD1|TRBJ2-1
CASTPPHRGLYNEQFF
TGTGCCAGCACCCCTCCCCACAGGGGCCTTTACAATGAGCAGTTCTTC
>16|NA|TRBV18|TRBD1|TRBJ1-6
CASSRTGTGSNSPLHF
TGTGCCAGCTCACGAACCGGGACAGGGAGTAATTCACCCCTCCACTTT
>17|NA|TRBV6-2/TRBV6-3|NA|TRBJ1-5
CASSYSRAGTLDQPQHF
TGTGCCAGCAGTTACTCACGGGCCGGGACACTGGATCAGCCCCAGCATTTT
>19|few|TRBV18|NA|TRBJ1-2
CASSPFTRTSGGPNYGYTF
TGTGCCAGCTCACCATTCACCCGGACAAGCGGGGGACCTAACTATGGCTACACCTTC
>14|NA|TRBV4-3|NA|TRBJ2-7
CASSQDTVTYEQYF
TGCGCCAGCAGCCAAGATACGGTTACCTACGAGCAGTACTTC
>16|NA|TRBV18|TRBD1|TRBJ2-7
CASSSRQGLHRYEQYF
TGTGCCAGCTCATCACGACAGGGTTTGCACCGCTACGAGCAGTACTTC
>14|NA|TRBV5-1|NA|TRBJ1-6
CASSTTSGDSPLHF
TGCGCCAGCAGCACGACTTCAGGGGATTCACCCCTCCACTTT
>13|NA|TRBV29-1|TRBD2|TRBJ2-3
CSVTSGAADTQYF
TGCAGCGTCACTAGCGGGGCGGCAGATACGCAGTATTTT
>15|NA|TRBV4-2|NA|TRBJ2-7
CASSQSTGSSYEQYF
TGTGCCAGCAGCCAATCAACAGGGAGCTCCTACGAGCAGTACTTC
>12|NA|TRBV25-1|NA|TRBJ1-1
CASIEEGTEAFF
TGTGCCAGCATTGAGGAGGGGACTGAAGCTTTCTTT
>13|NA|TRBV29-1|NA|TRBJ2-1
CSVEGQSVNEQFF
TGCAGCGTTGAGGGCCAGAGTGTGAATGAGCAGTTCTTC
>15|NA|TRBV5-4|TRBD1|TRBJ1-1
CASSTRTGQNTEAFF
TGTGCCAGCAGCACCCGGACAGGGCAAAACACTGAAGCTTTCTTT
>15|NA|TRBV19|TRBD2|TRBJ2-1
CASSFSGSSYNEQFF
TGTGCCAGTAGCTTTAGCGGGAGCTCCTACAATGAGCAGTTCTTC
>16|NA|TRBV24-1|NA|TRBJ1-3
CATSAPRQFSGNTIYF
TGTGCCACCAGTGCCCCCAGACAGTTCTCTGGAAACACCATATATTTT
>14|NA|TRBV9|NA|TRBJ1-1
CASSVGGSGTEAFF
TGTGCCAGCAGCGTGGGAGGGTCGGGGACTGAAGCTTTCTTT
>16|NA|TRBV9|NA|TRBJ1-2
CASSVGQVRTNYGYTF
TGTGCCAGCAGCGTAGGACAGGTTCGGACTAACTATGGCTACACCTTC
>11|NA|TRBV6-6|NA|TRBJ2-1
CASSYSDEQFF
TGTGCCAGCAGTTACTCCGATGAGCAGTTCTTC
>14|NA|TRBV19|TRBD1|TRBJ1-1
CASSRGQGSGEAFF
TGTGCCAGTAGTCGGGGACAGGGCTCGGGTGAAGCTTTCTTT